Presented here are 21 T cell receptor beta chains from one specimen sequenced in a study of control samples from healthy donors and cancer patients (dated by TCRdb to 2018 to 2020). The method was the immunoSEQ multiplex PCR assay. Held by TCRdb, this immuneACCESS table contains in-frame sequences only and omits some clones. Under half of the omission traces to an unresolved V gene where checked; the cause of the rest is unknown. Counted in this sample were over 90,000 clones; approximately 90% of them appeared once. The ten top clones hold about 18% of the sample. Sequenced material: PBMCs. Receptor source: a man in his sixties with lung cancer.

The genes are TRBV11-2 and TRBJ2-7; D gene unclear. CDR3 length: 11 residues. V shed 5 bases and J shed 3 bases, with 5 bases lying between them. Per the germline V gene, CDR1 is SGHAT and CDR2 is FQNNGV. CDR3 in amino acids: CASSNHYEQYF. CDR3 bases: TGTGCCAGCAGCAACCACTACGAGCAGTACTTC.

The chain carries TRBV30 and TRBJ2-7; no clear D. Trimming took off 7 bases at V and 10 bases at J, with 20 bases between the two ends. The CDR3 is 12 residues long. Germline CDR1 GTSNPN, CDR2 SVGIG (reference sequence). CDR3 residues: CASRKRSSEQYV. CDR3 sequence (DNA): TGTGCCTCTCGGAAACGGTCGTCGGAACAGTACGTC.

In regard to this clone: The junction does not match germline at one end; this may be a read error. Within the sample, other DNA sequences also encode this same CDR3. The J gene is TRBJ2-4, the V gene TRBV7-9; D possibly corresponds to TRBD1 (7 bases). CDR1 is SEHNR and CDR2 is FQNEAQ in the germline V gene (reference sequence). The CDR3 contains 16 residues. The CDR3, as DNA: TGTGCCAGTAGCTCTGCGGGACAGCTAGCCAAAAACATTCAGTACTTC. Protein product: CASSSAGQLAKNIQYF.

The J gene is TRBJ2-3, the V gene TRBV7-9; TRBD2 is a possible D gene (5 bases). This CDR3 contains 14 residues. The V gene's germline CDR1 is SEHNR and CDR2 FQNEAQ (reference sequence). With 5 bases removed from V and 2 bases from J, the gap between germline ends came to 11 bases. CDR3: CASSQDLATDTQYF. The CDR3 DNA follows: TGTGCCAGCAGCCAAGATCTAGCCACAGATACGCAGTATTTT.

J is TRBJ1-4 and V is TRBV14, with unresolved D. The CDR3 is 15 residues long. Looked up from germline, CDR1 is SGHDN and CDR2 is FVKESK. Deletions cut 4 bases from V and 8 bases from J, with 17 bases between. Here the CDR3 reads CASSRLQGSGEKLFF. DNA of the CDR3: TGTGCCAGCAGCCGCCTACAAGGGTCGGGGGAAAAACTGTTTTTT.

The rearrangement links TRBV10-1 to TRBJ1-1; a possible D gene is TRBD1 (5 bases). There are 15 residues in the CDR3. The germline V gene encodes CDR1 WNHNN and CDR2 SYGVQD (reference sequence). Trimming cost V 2 bases and J 8 bases, with 18 bases left between them. The chain's CDR3 is CASSELGTGPKEAFF. DNA of the CDR3: TGCGCCAGCAGTGAGCTGGGGACGGGACCGAAAGAAGCTTTCTTT.

This clone was recorded a few times. This rearrangement joins TRBV15 to TRBJ2-7; D perhaps matches TRBD1 (6 bases). The CDR3 runs to 15 residues. Trimming removed 1 base from V and 0 bases from J, with 10 bases in between. CDR1 and CDR2 (germline): LNHNV, YYDKDF (reference sequence). CDR3 bases: TGTGCCACCAGCAGAGTAACCAGGGGCTCCTACGAGCAGTACTTC. It encodes CATSRVTRGSYEQYF.

V and J are TRBV15 and TRBJ1-3; D not certain. CDR3 size: 14 residues. CDR1 LNHNV and CDR2 YYDKDF come from the germline V gene (reference sequence). Deletions cut 0 bases from V and 3 bases from J, with 6 bases between. CDR3 DNA: TGTGCCACCAGCAGAGATAGAGGTGGAAACACCATATATTTT. This translates into CATSRDRGGNTIYF. Variable domain in full (rest from reference TRBV15 and TRBJ1-3): DAMVIQNPRYQVTQFGKPVTLSCSQTLNHNVMYWYQQKSSQAPKLLFHYYDKDFNNEADTPDNFQSRRPNTSFCFLDIRSPGLGDTAMYLCATSRDRGGNTIYFGEGSWLTVV.

The gene calls are TRBV6-7 and TRBJ1-1; D perhaps matches TRBD1 (5 bases). TRBV6-7 is labeled an ORF, and its function is uncertain. Trimming cost V 7 bases and J 2 bases, with 23 bases left between them. This CDR3 has 17 residues. The CDR3 is CASITLGTPGSNTEAFF. In DNA, the CDR3 is TGTGCCAGCATCACACTCGGGACCCCCGGGAGTAACACTGAAGCTTTCTTT.

The chain couples TRBV29-1 to TRBJ1-5, with TRBD1 matching 8 bases. With 4 bases clipped from V and 1 base from J, the junction kept 3 bases outside the gene matches. Germline CDR1 is SQVTM and CDR2 is ANQGSEA. The CDR3 contains 14 residues. The CDR3 nucleotides are TGCAGCGTTGCACAGGGGGGGAGCAATCAGCCCCAGCATTTT. Encoded protein: CSVAQGGSNQPQHF.

This clone appeared a single time. This chain connects TRBV20-1 to TRBJ2-7; 7 bases align to TRBD1. The CDR3 has 11 amino acids. V shed 6 bases, J shed 6 bases, and the junction held 5 bases outside the gene matches. CDR1 and CDR2 (germline): DFQATT, SNEGSKA (reference sequence). This CDR3 is CSATGQAEQYV. CDR3 nucleotide sequence: TGCAGTGCCACCGGACAGGCCGAGCAGTACGTC.

The chain uses TRBV9 and TRBJ2-3; 8 bases agree with TRBD2. The CDR3 is 15 amino acids. The junction had 7 bases not matched to a gene; V was cut back by 0 bases and J by 7 bases. The germline gives CDR1 SGDLS, CDR2 YYNGEE. The CDR3: CASSVALSGGNTQYF. CDR3 nucleotide sequence: TGTGCCAGCAGCGTAGCTTTGAGCGGGGGAAATACGCAGTATTTT.

This sequence joins TRBV2 and TRBJ2-5; 7 bases map to TRBD1. The CDR3 spans 15 residues. Germline-derived CDR1 and CDR2 are SNHLY and FYNNEI. V lost 7 bases to trimming and J lost 3 bases; unmatched junction nucleotides: 11. CDR3 residues: CASKAKSTGEETQYF. The CDR3 bases are TGTGCCAGCAAGGCGAAATCAACAGGGGAAGAGACCCAGTACTTC. The complete variable domain, with remaining parts taken from reference TRBV2 and TRBJ2-5, reads EPEVTQTPSHQVTQMGQEVILRCVPISNHLYFYWYRQILGQKVEFLVSFYNNEISEKSEIFDDQFSVERPDGSNFTLKIRSTKLEDSAMYFCASKAKSTGEETQYFGPGTRLLVL.

This clone was detected once. J is TRBJ2-1 and V is TRBV6-5; D gene uncertain. The V end lost 4 bases, the J end lost 4 bases, and 5 bases lay between the germline ends. The CDR3 consists of 12 residues. The V gene's germline CDR1 is MNHEY and CDR2 SVGAGI. The CDR3 protein is CASSSGYNEQFF. The CDR3, as DNA: TGTGCCAGCAGTTCAGGTTACAATGAGCAGTTCTTC.

The V gene is TRBV24-1, the J gene TRBJ2-2, with 10 nucleotides matching TRBD2. The CDR3 totals 15 residues. V dropped 10 bases and J dropped 4; count of bases not matched to a gene: 8. Germline assignment: CDR1 KGHDR and CDR2 SFDVKD. CDR3 loop: CATRSGGGSTGELFF. For the CDR3, the DNA is TGTGCCACGAGAAGCGGGGGGGGATCCACCGGGGAGCTGTTTTTT.

The chain uses TRBV5-6 and TRBJ2-3; D is possibly TRBD1 (5 bases). This CDR3 has 13 residues. V was trimmed by 1 base and J by 6 bases, leaving 9 bases between them. CDR1 is SGHDT, CDR2 YYEEEE, per germline. The CDR3 loop reads CASSLMGPDTQYF. The CDR3, as DNA: TGTGCCAGCAGCTTGATGGGGCCGGATACGCAGTATTTT.

This chain connects TRBV24-1 to TRBJ2-2, with TRBD1 matching 8 bases. V lost 6 bases to trimming and J lost 0 bases; unmatched junction nucleotides: 5. Germline CDR1 is KGHDR and CDR2 is SFDVKD. This CDR3 is built from 16 residues. The CDR3 region is CATSPGTGSNTGELFF. CDR3 coding DNA: TGTGCCACCAGTCCGGGGACAGGTTCGAACACCGGGGAGCTGTTTTTT.

About this clone itself: Different DNA sequences within this sample yield the same CDR3. The gene calls are TRBV14 and TRBJ2-5; TRBD2 matches 7 bases. Per germline, CDR1 SGHDN and CDR2 FVKESK. The CDR3 length is 16 residues. The V gene end was trimmed by 3 bases and the J gene end by 5 bases; junction bases not matched to a gene: 12. The CDR3 DNA sequence: TGTGCCAGCAGCCAGGCGGAGGGAGGGCGGTTCGAGACCCAGTACTTC. Its translation is CASSQAEGGRFETQYF. The full variable domain, with the rest looked up from reference TRBV14 and TRBJ2-5, is EAGVTQFPSHSVIEKGQTVTLRCDPISGHDNLYWYRRVMGKEIKFLLHFVKESKQDESGMPNNRFLAERTGGTYSTLKVQPAELEDSGVYFCASSQAEGGRFETQYFGPGTRLLVL.

There are a few counts of this clone. V is TRBV5-1 and J is TRBJ2-2; 7 bases fit TRBD1. CDR3 length: 15 residues. V lost 5 bases to trimming and J lost 5 bases; unmatched junction nucleotides: 9. Germline V lookup: CDR1 SGHRS, CDR2 YFSETQ. The CDR3 nucleotides are TGCGCCAGCAGTCTGGGGACAGAGTCGACCGGGGAGCTGTTTTTT. Encoded protein: CASSLGTESTGELFF. The complete variable domain, with remaining parts taken from reference TRBV5-1 and TRBJ2-2, reads KAGVTQTPRYLIKTRGQQVTLSCSPISGHRSVSWYQQTPGQGLQFLFEYFSETQRNKGNFPGRFSGRQFSNSRSEMNVSTLELGDSALYLCASSLGTESTGELFFGEGSRLTVL.

Only a few counts were recorded for this clone. No conserved phenylalanine or tryptophan ends this CDR3, so it is likely a read error. No DNA is shown, since the ends of the CDR3 on it are uncertain; the CDR3 is the one TCRdb lists. The genes are TRBV21-1 and TRBJ2-7; the table assigns TRBD1, which was not confirmed against the DNA. TRBV21-1 is a pseudogene. The CDR3 comprises 10 residues, both ends counted. This CDR3 is CASSKGPLLI.

The CDR3 region has the DNA TGCGCCAGCAGCTCCCAGGGTATAGCGGGGGCTCCCACCGGGGAGCTGTTTTTT. Translation: CASSSQGIAGAPTGELFF. The chain joins TRBV5-1 to TRBJ2-2, with 9 bases fitting TRBD2. Germline V gene data show CDR1 as SGHRS and CDR2 as YFSETQ. The CDR3 has 18 residues. V was clipped by 3 bases and J by 4 bases; unmatched bases: 13.